One sample yielded the 21 T cell receptor beta chains listed below, sequenced in a study of somatic reversion in DOCK8 deficiency. One-step amplicon PCR with EuroClonality-NGS primers amplified TRB from about 100 ng genomic DNA. Via MiXCR, TCRdb re-called the multiplex PCR reads, giving one row per CDR3 protein. The sample consists of about 1,300 distinct CDR3 sequences, around 27% of them appearing once. Sequencing used peripheral blood. The receptors here all came from a human donor with DOCK8 deficiency.

This clonotype is medium-sized (0.01 to 0.1%). The chain is built from TRBV19 and TRBJ2-1; the match to TRBD2 covers 7 bases. The trim removed 7 bases at V and 10 bases at J, leaving 19 bases unmatched. The germline gives CDR1 LNHDA, CDR2 SQIVND (reference sequence). This CDR3 has 16 amino acids. The CDR3 spells CASTELWGPAGGEQFF. The CDR3 DNA follows: TGTGCCAGTACCGAACTCTGGGGACCGGCCGGGGGGGAGCAGTTCTTC.

The genes are TRBV20-1 and TRBJ1-2; 7 bases line up with TRBD1. From germline, CDR1 is DFQATT and CDR2 SNEGSKA (reference sequence). The CDR3 sequence is 13 residues long. After removal of 4 bases from V and 8 bases from J, the junction contained 10 bases not matched to a gene. Here the CDR3 DNA reads TGCAGTGCTATACAAGACAGGGTAAACGGCTACACCTTC. Its protein is CSAIQDRVNGYTF.

This clonotype ranks as medium-sized (0.01 to 0.1%). This chain joins TRBV30 and TRBJ1-2; D perhaps matches TRBD1 (6 bases). The V gene's germline CDR1 is GTSNPN and CDR2 SVGIG (reference sequence). V shed 5 bases and J shed 1 base, with 17 bases lying between them. The CDR3 covers 15 residues. As DNA, the CDR3 is TGTGCCTGGGAAAAAGGACAGAAAATTAACTATGGCTACACCTTC. Residues: CAWEKGQKINYGYTF.

This clonotype was picked up a small number of times. The chain is built from TRBV6-6 and TRBJ2-7, with unresolved D. V lost 2 bases, J lost 4 bases, and 9 bases lay in between. The CDR3 contains 13 residues. Germline V gene data show CDR1 as MNHNY and CDR2 as SVGAGI (reference sequence). The CDR3 DNA is TGTGCCAGCAGTTACGGGCAGAATTACGAGCAGTACGTC. Translated: CASSYGQNYEQYV.

The rearrangement joins TRBV2 to TRBJ1-4, with 7 bases aligning to TRBD1. The CDR3 is made up of 14 amino acids. Trimming at V came to 7 bases and at J to 9 bases, leaving 11 bases not matched to a gene. Germline assignment: CDR1 SNHLY and CDR2 FYNNEI. For the CDR3, the DNA is TGTGCCAGCACGCCTAGGGACAGCTACCAAAAACTGTTTTTT. Protein: CASTPRDSYQKLFF.

This clonotype was recorded many times. CDR3: CASAQGPYEQYF. CDR3 nucleotides: TGTGCCAGCGCACAGGGACCCTACGAGCAGTACTTC. V and J are TRBV28 and TRBJ2-7; perhaps TRBD1 as D (6 bases). The CDR3 loop spans 12 amino acids. V gave up 8 bases and J gave up 2 bases, with 10 bases separating them. Per germline, CDR1 MDHEN and CDR2 SYDVKM.

On this clonotype: This clone may be a read error of a much larger clone one base away. The chain has TRBV20-1 and TRBJ1-1, with D unresolved. This CDR3 is built from 15 residues. Trimming left V 0 bases short and J 3 bases short, with 14 bases between. CDR1 and CDR2 (germline): DFQATT, SNEGSKA (reference sequence). This CDR3 is CSARDQVAPDTEAFF. The CDR3 DNA follows: TGCAGTGCTAGAGACCAGGTGGCGCCGGACACTGAAGCTTTCTTT.

This clonotype was observed a few times. This rearrangement joins TRBV16 to TRBJ1-1, with D perhaps matching TRBD1 (6 bases). The end of the DNA is better explained by TRBJ1-6, so the J call may be wrong. The CDR3 totals 13 residues. The germline gives CDR1 KGHSY, CDR2 FQNENV. The CDR3 sequence is CASSQGQYSPLHF. CDR3 DNA sequence: TGTGCCAGCAGCCAAGGACAGTACTCACCCCTCCACTTT.

As regards this clonotype: This may arise from a read error, as a much more abundant clone is one base away. J is TRBJ2-7 and V is TRBV5-6; D is perhaps TRBD2 (5 bases). Trimming removed 6 bases from V and 6 bases from J, with 16 bases in between. The CDR3 length is 13 residues. The germline V gene encodes CDR1 SGHDT and CDR2 YYEEEE. CDR3 region: CASNFRGPFEQYV. The CDR3 DNA is TGTGCCAGCAACTTCCGGGGTCCCTTCGAGCAGTACGTC.

The chain carries TRBV7-9 and TRBJ2-7, with TRBD2 matching over 11 bases. V dropped 2 bases and J dropped 5; count of bases not matched to a gene: 5. The germline gives CDR1 SEHNR, CDR2 FQNEAQ (reference sequence). CDR3 length: 15 amino acids. The CDR3 is CASSLIAGGTNEQYF. Here the CDR3 DNA reads TGTGCCAGCAGCTTAATAGCGGGAGGGACAAACGAGCAGTACTTC.

By its share, this clonotype is medium-sized. The chain uses TRBV12-3 or TRBV12-4 and TRBJ1-5; no definite D call. V was cut by 5 bases and J by 3 bases, with 11 bases left in between. CDR3 length: 14 residues. The CDR3 DNA follows: TGTGCCAGCAGTCCGACCGTTTACAATCAGCCCCAGCATTTT. Its protein product is CASSPTVYNQPQHF.

This clonotype was seen only a few times. This chain connects TRBV29-1 to TRBJ1-2, with D perhaps matching TRBD1 (6 bases). Trimming shortened V by 6 bases and J by 5 bases, and 19 bases separated the two germline ends. The CDR3 contains 14 residues. Germline V gene lookup returns CDR1 SQVTM and CDR2 ANQGSEA. The CDR3 spells CSVDIEGVGYGYTF. The CDR3 region has the DNA TGCAGCGTGGATATCGAGGGGGTAGGGTATGGCTACACCTTC. Using reference TRBV29-1 and TRBJ1-2 for the parts outside the CDR3, the full variable domain is SAVISQKPSRDICQRGTSLTIQCQVDSQVTMMFWYRQQPGQSLTLIATANQGSEATYESGFVIDKFPISRPNLTFSTLTVSNMSPEDSSIYLCSVDIEGVGYGYTFGSGTRLTVV.

By share of the sample, this clonotype is medium-sized. The gene calls are TRBV11-3 and TRBJ1-2; D unclear. The length of the CDR3 is 14 residues. The V end was cut by 5 bases, the J end by 6 bases, with 16 bases between. Germline V gene data show CDR1 as SGHNT and CDR2 as YENEEA. The chain's CDR3 is CASSPGVGRDGYTF. The CDR3 DNA reads as TGTGCCAGCAGCCCTGGGGTGGGAAGAGATGGCTACACCTTC.

V and J are TRBV7-9 and TRBJ1-2; a weak D match, TRBD1 (6 bases). Germline V gene sequence: CDR1 SEHNR, CDR2 FQNEAQ (reference sequence). The CDR3 covers 14 residues. V was trimmed by 1 base and J by 4 bases, leaving 10 bases between them. DNA of the CDR3: TGTGCCAGCAGCTTAGACAGGGCCACCTATGGCTACACCTTC. This sequence encodes CASSLDRATYGYTF.

The rearrangement joins TRBV20-1 to TRBJ1-4; 7 bases fit TRBD1. V trimming: 8 bases; J trimming: 7 bases; junction bases outside the gene matches: 10. Per the germline V gene, CDR1 is DFQATT and CDR2 is SNEGSKA (reference sequence). There are 13 residues in the CDR3. The CDR3 coding sequence is TGCAGTCTTAACTCAGGGGGTGGTGAAAAACTGTTTTTT. Translating it yields CSLNSGGGEKLFF.

This clonotype has a handful of counts. V and J are TRBV20-1 and TRBJ1-1; D gene ambiguous. Germline values: CDR1 DFQATT, CDR2 SNEGSKA (reference sequence). The CDR3 totals 14 residues. With 6 bases removed from V and 0 bases from J, the gap between germline ends came to 14 bases. The CDR3: CSASRGRLNTEAFF. The CDR3 bases are TGCAGTGCCTCCAGAGGGCGTTTGAACACTGAAGCTTTCTTT.

The chain links TRBV7-3 to TRBJ1-2; 7 bases agree with TRBD1. J lost 3 bases, V lost 2 bases, and 3 bases had no gene match. The V gene's germline CDR1 is SGHTA and CDR2 FQGTGA. There are 14 residues in the CDR3. CDR3 loop: CASSLYQGDYGYTF. DNA of the CDR3: TGTGCCAGCAGCTTATATCAGGGGGACTATGGCTACACCTTC.

Remarks on this clonotype: A clone one base away is much larger, so this may be a read error. The rearrangement uses TRBV20-1 and TRBJ2-2, with a weak D call TRBD2 (5 bases). The CDR3 has 14 amino acids. Germline CDR1 and CDR2: DFQATT and SNEGSKA (reference sequence). The CDR3 reads CSARDPARVGEPFF. The CDR3 coding sequence is TGCAGTGCTAGAGATCCCGCCAGAGTCGGGGAGCCGTTTTTT.

This chain links TRBV28 with TRBJ1-5; D call uncertain. This CDR3 has 14 residues. Looked up from germline, CDR1 is MDHEN and CDR2 is SYDVKM. Between the trimmed V and J ends, which lost 6 bases and 0 bases, there was a span of 9 bases. CDR3 nucleotide sequence: TGTGCCAGCAGCCGACGCTATAGCAATCAGCCCCAGCATTTT. Translated: CASSRRYSNQPQHF.

In its sample, this clonotype is medium-sized. This chain links TRBV5-4 with TRBJ1-2; D is unresolved. The CDR3 is 11 amino acids. V shed 4 bases and J shed 11 bases, with 12 bases lying between them. Per germline, CDR1 SGHNT and CDR2 YYREEE (reference sequence). The CDR3 loop is CASSGGLSYTF. DNA of the CDR3: TGTGCCAGCAGCGGCGGACTTTCTTACACCTTC.

By sample share, this clonotype is medium-sized. This chain connects TRBV2 to TRBJ1-1, with D perhaps matching TRBD1 (6 bases). V lost 5 bases, J lost 4 bases, and 17 bases lay in between. Per germline, CDR1 SNHLY and CDR2 FYNNEI. The CDR3 is made up of 15 amino acids. In DNA form, the CDR3 reads TGTGCCAGCAGTAACCGGGACACAATGGCCACTGAAGCTTTCTTT. This sequence encodes CASSNRDTMATEAFF.